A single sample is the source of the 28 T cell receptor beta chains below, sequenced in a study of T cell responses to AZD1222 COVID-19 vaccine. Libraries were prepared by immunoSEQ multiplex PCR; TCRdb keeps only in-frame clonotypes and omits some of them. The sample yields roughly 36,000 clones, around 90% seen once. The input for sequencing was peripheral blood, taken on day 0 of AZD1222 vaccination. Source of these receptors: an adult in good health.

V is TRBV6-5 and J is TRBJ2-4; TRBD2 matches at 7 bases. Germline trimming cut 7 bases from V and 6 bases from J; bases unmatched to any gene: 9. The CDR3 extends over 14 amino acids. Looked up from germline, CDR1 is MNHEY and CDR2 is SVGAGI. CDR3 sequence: CASTQPGEGNIQYF. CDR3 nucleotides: TGTGCCAGCACCCAACCCGGGGAGGGAAACATTCAGTACTTC.

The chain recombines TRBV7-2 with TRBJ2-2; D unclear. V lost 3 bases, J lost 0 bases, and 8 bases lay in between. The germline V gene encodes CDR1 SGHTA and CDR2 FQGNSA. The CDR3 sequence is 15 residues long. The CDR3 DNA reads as TGTGCCAGCAGCTTGACCTACGCGAACACCGGGGAGCTGTTTTTT. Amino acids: CASSLTYANTGELFF. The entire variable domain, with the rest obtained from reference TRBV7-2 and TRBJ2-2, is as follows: GAGVSQSPSNKVTEKGKDVELRCDPISGHTALYWYRQSLGQGLEFLIYFQGNSAPDKSGLPSDRFSAERTGGSVSTLTIQRTQQEDSAVYLCASSLTYANTGELFFGEGSRLTVL.

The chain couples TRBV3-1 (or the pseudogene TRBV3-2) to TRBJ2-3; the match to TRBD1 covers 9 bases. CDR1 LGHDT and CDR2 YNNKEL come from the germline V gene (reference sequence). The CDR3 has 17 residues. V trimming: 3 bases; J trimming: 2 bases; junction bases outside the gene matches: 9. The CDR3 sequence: CASSQTPGTGITDTQYF. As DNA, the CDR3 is TGTGCCAGCAGCCAGACCCCCGGGACAGGGATCACAGATACGCAGTATTTT.

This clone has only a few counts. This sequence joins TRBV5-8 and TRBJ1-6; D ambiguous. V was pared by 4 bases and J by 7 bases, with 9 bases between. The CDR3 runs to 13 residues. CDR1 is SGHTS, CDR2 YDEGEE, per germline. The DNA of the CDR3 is TGTGCCAGCAGCACGGACGGAAATTCACCCCTCCACTTT. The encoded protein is CASSTDGNSPLHF. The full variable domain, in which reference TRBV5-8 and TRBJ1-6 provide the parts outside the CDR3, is EAGVTQSPTHLIKTRGQQATLRCSPISGHTSVYWYQQALGLGLQFLLWYDEGEERNRGNFPPRFSGRQFPNYSSELNVNALELEDSALYLCASSTDGNSPLHFGNGTRLTVT.

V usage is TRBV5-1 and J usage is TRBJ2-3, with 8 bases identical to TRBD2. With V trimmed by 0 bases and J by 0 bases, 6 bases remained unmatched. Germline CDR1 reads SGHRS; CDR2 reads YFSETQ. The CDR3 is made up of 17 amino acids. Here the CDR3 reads CASSLVGSGVSTDTQYF. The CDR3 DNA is TGCGCCAGCAGCTTGGTAGGTAGCGGGGTGAGCACAGATACGCAGTATTTT.

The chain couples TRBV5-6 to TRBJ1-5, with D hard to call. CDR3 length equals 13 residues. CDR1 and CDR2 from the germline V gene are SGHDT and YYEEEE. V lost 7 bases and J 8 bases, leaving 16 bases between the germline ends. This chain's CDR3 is CASAVTGIEPQHF. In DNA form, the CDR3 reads TGTGCCAGCGCTGTGACGGGGATCGAGCCCCAGCATTTT. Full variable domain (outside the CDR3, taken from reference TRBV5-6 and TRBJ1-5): DAGVTQSPTHLIKTRGQQVTLRCSPKSGHDTVSWYQQALGQGPQFIFQYYEEEERQRGNFPDRFSGHQFPNYSSELNVNALLLGDSALYLCASAVTGIEPQHFGDGTRLSIL.

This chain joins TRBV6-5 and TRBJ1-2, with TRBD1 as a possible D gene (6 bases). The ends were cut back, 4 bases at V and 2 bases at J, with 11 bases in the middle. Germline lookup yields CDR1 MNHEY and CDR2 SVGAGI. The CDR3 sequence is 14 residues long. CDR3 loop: CASSFGGQNYGYTF. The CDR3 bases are TGTGCCAGCAGTTTTGGAGGACAGAACTATGGCTACACCTTC.

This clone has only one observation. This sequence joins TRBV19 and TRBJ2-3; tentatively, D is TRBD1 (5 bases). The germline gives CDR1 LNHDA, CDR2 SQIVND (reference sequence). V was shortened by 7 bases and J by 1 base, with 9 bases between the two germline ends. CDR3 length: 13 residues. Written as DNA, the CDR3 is TGTGCCAGTAACCCGACAGGCACAGATACGCAGTATTTT. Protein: CASNPTGTDTQYF.

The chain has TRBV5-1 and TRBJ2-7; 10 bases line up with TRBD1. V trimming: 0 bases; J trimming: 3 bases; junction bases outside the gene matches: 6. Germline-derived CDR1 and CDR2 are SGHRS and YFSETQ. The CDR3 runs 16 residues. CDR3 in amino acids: CASSLGDRGESYEQYF. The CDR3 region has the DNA TGCGCCAGCAGCTTGGGGGACAGGGGTGAAAGCTACGAGCAGTACTTC.

Here the CDR3 reads CASSSGQGTQYF. CDR3 coding DNA: TGTGCCAGCAGCTCCGGACAGGGGACGCAGTATTTT. The genes are TRBV7-7 and TRBJ2-3; 9 positions agree with TRBD1. The V segment lost 4 bases and the J segment 9 bases; nucleotides outside the gene matches: 2. This CDR3 is built from 12 residues. The germline V gene encodes CDR1 SSHAT and CDR2 FNYEAQ (reference sequence).

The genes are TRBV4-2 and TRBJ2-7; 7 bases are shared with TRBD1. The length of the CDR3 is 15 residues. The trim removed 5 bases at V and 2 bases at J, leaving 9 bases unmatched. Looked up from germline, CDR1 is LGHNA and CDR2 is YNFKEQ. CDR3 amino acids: CASSFRQGDTYEQYF. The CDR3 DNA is TGTGCCAGCAGCTTCCGACAGGGAGATACCTACGAGCAGTACTTC.

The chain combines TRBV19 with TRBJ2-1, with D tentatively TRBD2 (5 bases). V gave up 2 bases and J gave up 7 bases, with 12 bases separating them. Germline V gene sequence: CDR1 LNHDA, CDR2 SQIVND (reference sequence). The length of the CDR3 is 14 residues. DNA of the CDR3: TGTGCCAGTAGTATACATGGCGGGTCGAATGAGCAGTTCTTC. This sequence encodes CASSIHGGSNEQFF.

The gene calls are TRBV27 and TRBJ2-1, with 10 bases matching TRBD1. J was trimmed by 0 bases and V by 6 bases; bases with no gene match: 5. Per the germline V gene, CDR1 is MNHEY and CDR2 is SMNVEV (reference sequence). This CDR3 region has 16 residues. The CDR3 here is CASSDGQGDSYNEQFF. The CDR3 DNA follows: TGTGCCAGCAGCGACGGACAGGGGGACTCCTACAATGAGCAGTTCTTC.

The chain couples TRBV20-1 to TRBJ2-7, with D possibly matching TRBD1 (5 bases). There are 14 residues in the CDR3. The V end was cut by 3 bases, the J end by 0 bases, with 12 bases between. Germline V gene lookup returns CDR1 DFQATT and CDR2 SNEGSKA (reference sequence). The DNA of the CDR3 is TGCAGTGCTAGTGTCTCAGGGCGCTCCTACGAGCAGTACTTC. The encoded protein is CSASVSGRSYEQYF.

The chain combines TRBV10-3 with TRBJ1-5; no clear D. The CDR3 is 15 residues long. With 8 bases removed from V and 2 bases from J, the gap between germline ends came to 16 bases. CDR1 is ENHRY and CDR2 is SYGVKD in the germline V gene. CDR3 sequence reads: CAIVGGKERNQPQHF. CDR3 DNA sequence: TGTGCCATCGTAGGAGGGAAAGAACGCAATCAGCCCCAGCATTTT.

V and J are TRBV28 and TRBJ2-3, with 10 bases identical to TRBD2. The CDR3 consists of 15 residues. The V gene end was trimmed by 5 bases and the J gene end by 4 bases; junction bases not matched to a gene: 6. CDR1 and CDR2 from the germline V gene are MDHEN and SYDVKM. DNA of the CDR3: TGTGCCAGCAGTCGCTCCGGGACTAGCGCAGATACGCAGTATTTT. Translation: CASSRSGTSADTQYF.

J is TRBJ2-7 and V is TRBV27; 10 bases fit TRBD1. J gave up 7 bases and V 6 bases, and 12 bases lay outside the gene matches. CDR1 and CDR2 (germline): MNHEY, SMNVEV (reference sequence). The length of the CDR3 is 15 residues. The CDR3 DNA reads TGTGCCAGCAGGGGCCGGGACAGGGGTTTATGGGAGCAGTACTTC. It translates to CASRGRDRGLWEQYF.

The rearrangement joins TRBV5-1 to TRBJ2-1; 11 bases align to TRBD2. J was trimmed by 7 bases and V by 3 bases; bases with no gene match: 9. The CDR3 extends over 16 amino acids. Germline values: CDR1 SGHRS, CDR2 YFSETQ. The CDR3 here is CASSWAGSGRANEQFF. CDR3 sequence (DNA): TGCGCCAGCAGCTGGGCGGGTAGCGGGAGGGCTAATGAGCAGTTCTTC. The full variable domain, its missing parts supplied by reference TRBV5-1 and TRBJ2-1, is KAGVTQTPRYLIKTRGQQVTLSCSPISGHRSVSWYQQTPGQGLQFLFEYFSETQRNKGNFPGRFSGRQFSNSRSEMNVSTLELGDSALYLCASSWAGSGRANEQFFGPGTRLTVL.

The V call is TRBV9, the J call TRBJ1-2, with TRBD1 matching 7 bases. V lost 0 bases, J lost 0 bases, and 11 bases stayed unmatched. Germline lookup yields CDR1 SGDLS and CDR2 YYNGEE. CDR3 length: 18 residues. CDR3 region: CASSVAPRSQGANYGYTF. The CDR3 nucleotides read TGTGCCAGCAGCGTAGCCCCGAGGAGTCAGGGGGCTAACTATGGCTACACCTTC.

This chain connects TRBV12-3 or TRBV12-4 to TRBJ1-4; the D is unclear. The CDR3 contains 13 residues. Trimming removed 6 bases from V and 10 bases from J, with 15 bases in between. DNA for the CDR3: TGTGCCAGCAGCCCCAGGATAGAGGGAAAACTGTTTTTT. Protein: CASSPRIEGKLFF.

In DNA form, the CDR3 reads TGTGCCAGCAGCTTAGGAACTGGGAAAGAGACCCAGTACTTC. It encodes CASSLGTGKETQYF. The chain is built from TRBV11-3 and TRBJ2-5, with D hard to call. The CDR3 sequence is 14 residues long. Germline assignment: CDR1 SGHNT and CDR2 YENEEA. The V and J ends lost 1 base and 3 bases respectively, with 9 bases between them. Using reference TRBV11-3 and TRBJ2-5 for the parts outside the CDR3, the full variable domain is EAGVVQSPRYKIIEKKQPVAFWCNPISGHNTLYWYLQNLGQGPELLIRYENEEAVDDSQLPKDRFSAERLKGVDSTLKIQPAELGDSAVYLCASSLGTGKETQYFGPGTRLLVL.

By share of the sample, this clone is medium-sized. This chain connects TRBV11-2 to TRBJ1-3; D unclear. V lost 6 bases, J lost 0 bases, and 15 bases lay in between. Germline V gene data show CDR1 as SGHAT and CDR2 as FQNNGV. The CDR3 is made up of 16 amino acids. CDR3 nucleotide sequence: TGTGCCAGCAGTTACGGACGGGGAAACTCTGGAAACACCATATATTTT. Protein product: CASSYGRGNSGNTIYF.

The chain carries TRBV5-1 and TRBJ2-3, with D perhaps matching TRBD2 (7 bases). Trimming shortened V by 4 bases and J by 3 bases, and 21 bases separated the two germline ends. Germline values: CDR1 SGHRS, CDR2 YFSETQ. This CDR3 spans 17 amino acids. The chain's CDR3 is CASSPPPGGRGTDTQYF. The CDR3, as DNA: TGCGCCAGCAGCCCACCCCCGGGGGGCCGAGGGACAGATACGCAGTATTTT.

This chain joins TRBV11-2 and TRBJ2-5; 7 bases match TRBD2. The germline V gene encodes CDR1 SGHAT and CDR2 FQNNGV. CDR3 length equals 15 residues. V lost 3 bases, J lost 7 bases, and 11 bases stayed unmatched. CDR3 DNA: TGTGCCAGCAGCTTGGATGGGGGGGGTCTAGGGACCCAGTACTTC. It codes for CASSLDGGGLGTQYF.

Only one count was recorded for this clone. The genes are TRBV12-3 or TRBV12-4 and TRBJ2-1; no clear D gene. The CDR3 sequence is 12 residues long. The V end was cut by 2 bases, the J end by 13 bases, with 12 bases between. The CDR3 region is CASSLTQRGQFF. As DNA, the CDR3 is TGTGCCAGCAGTTTAACCCAGAGAGGCCAGTTCTTC.

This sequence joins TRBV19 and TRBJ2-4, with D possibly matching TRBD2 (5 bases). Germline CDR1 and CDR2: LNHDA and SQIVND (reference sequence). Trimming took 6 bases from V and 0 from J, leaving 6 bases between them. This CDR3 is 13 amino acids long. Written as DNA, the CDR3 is TGTGCCAGTAGCGGACTAGCCAAAAACATTCAGTACTTC. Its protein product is CASSGLAKNIQYF.

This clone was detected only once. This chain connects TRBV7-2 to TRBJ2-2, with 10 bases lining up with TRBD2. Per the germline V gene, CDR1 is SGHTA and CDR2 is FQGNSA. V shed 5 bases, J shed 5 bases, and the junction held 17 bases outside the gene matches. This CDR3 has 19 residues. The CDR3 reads CASSLNKGLAGGRTGELFF. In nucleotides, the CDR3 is TGTGCCAGCAGCCTAAACAAAGGTTTAGCGGGAGGTAGAACCGGGGAGCTGTTTTTT. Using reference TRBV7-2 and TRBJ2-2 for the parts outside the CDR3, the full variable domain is GAGVSQSPSNKVTEKGKDVELRCDPISGHTALYWYRQSLGQGLEFLIYFQGNSAPDKSGLPSDRFSAERTGGSVSTLTIQRTQQEDSAVYLCASSLNKGLAGGRTGELFFGEGSRLTVL.

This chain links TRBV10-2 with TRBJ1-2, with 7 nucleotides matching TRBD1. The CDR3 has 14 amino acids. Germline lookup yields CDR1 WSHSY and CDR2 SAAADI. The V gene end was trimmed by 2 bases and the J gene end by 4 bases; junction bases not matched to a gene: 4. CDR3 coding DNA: TGCGCCAGCAGTGAGCTGCAGGGGGTCTATGGCTACACCTTC. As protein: CASSELQGVYGYTF.